Given below is one T cell receptor (beta chain) in context. Its antigen is currently unknown. The entry originates in a study of T cell responses to AZD1222 COVID-19 vaccine. Findings and caveats of the study: Most donors were white British and more were female, and clonal diversity was possibly underestimated. Seropositive AZD1222 recipients at baseline numbered only 5 or 6. Once two AZD1222 doses were given, Spike-specific TCR breadth and depth went up.

Some clones are missing from TCRdb's copy, which holds only in-frame ones; the method was immunoSEQ multiplex PCR. The sample lists 80,000 to 90,000 clones, around nine tenths seen once, with 4% to 6% in the top ten. The V segment lost 0 bases and the J segment 0 bases; nucleotides outside the gene matches: 8. The germline V gene has CDR1 SGHRS and CDR2 YFSETQ. The CDR3 contains 18 residues. The specimen comprised peripheral blood, sampled on day 0 of MenACWY control vaccination. The V gene is TRBV5-1, the J gene TRBJ2-1, with 8 bases aligning to TRBD2. This TCR was sampled from an adult in good health. The CDR3 region is CASSLAATSESSYNEQFF. In DNA, the CDR3 is TGCGCCAGCAGCTTGGCCGCGACTAGCGAATCCTCCTACAATGAGCAGTTCTTC.